A selection of T cell receptor beta chains follows, all from one sample in a study of shared clonotypes between healthy human individuals. TCRdb's table, derived via immunoSEQ multiplex PCR, lists solely in-frame clones and lacks some. This sample yields 550,000 to 800,000 clones, of which roughly 70% are seen a single time; 1.5% to 2% belongs to the top ten. The sample consisted of memory CD4+ T cells sorted from blood. Source of these receptors: a woman in her twenties or thirties in good health. Each CDR3 is given without its conserved first and last residue. A row's size may be missing; if present it is once, few, many or a size class.

abundance,len,j_gene,v_gene,CDR3aa
.,14,TRBJ1-2,TRBV5-1,ASKGSADITNYGYT
.,10,TRBJ2-1,TRBV5-3,ARSLVWDEQF
.,13,TRBJ2-3,TRBV7-2,ASSLWASEADTQY
.,13,TRBJ1-2,TRBV29-1,SVQKGAGDGYGYT
.,11,TRBJ2-7,TRBV19,ASSALDTYEQY
.,14,TRBJ2-6,TRBV28,ASSPGQATGANVLT
once,12,TRBJ1-6,TRBV7-2,ASSQDRDISPLH
.,13,TRBJ2-5,TRBV11-2,ASSRGAGARETQY
.,12,TRBJ1-5,TRBV30,AWSVRGFGQPQH
.,13,TRBJ1-2,TRBV5-1,ASMPHGGSVYGYT
once,14,TRBJ2-3,TRBV13,ASRYRVGRSTDTQY
.,14,TRBJ1-2,TRBV28,ASSVYSGGRAYGYT
medium-sized,11,TRBJ2-5,TRBV29-1,SVDTGEGETQY
.,14,TRBJ2-1,TRBV5-6,ASSLQGAASYNEQF
.,12,TRBJ1-2,TRBV19,ASSIEGETYGYT
.,12,TRBJ1-4,TRBV30,AWGGGLANEKLF
.,13,.,TRBV29-1,SVWLEGATKREQY
.,11,TRBJ2-1,TRBV7-2,ASSQTSGGEQF
.,14,TRBJ1-5,TRBV27,ASSFRGYGTNQPQH
.,14,TRBJ2-1,TRBV27,ASSLRTSGRYNEQF
.,10,TRBJ1-1,TRBV10-3,AIRDRDTEAF
.,15,TRBJ1-2,TRBV5-6,ASSLLSTQGYHYGYT
few,13,TRBJ2-2,TRBV7-8,ASSLKIPNTGELF
.,14,TRBJ1-1,TRBV5-1,ASSGRQGSVNTEAF
.,11,TRBJ2-2,TRBV6-1,AIGQANTGELF
.,9,TRBJ2-1,TRBV30,AWTDYNEQF
few,12,TRBJ2-5,TRBV29-1,SGAGLAGAQTQY
few,11,TRBJ2-7,TRBV28,ASGVSGSYEQY
few,11,TRBJ2-1,TRBV7-8,ASSLGENNEQF